This entry features one T cell receptor beta chain sequence. Its antigen is still unknown. One junction end does not reproduce the germline sequence, and a read error may be involved. The investigators amplified TCR beta CDR3 regions from RNA transcripts. With the HTBI primer set, the TCR CDR3 went through a first round of RT-PCR. A single record per CDR3 protein comes from TCRdb applying MiXCR to the multiplex PCR reads. This sample has 480,000 or so distinct CDR3 sequences, with 46% found just once. The germline V gene has CDR1 MGHDK and CDR2 SYGVNS. The CDR3 has 17 amino acids. The data were obtained in a study of T cells in Graves' hyperthyroidism and ophthalmopathy. Whole-study findings and limits: For ophthalmopathy, model prediction preceded onset by a median 6.5 months. Most expanded thyroid clonotypes above 0.001 recurred in blood. By a 13 V-J model, ophthalmopathy was set apart from stable hyperthyroidism.

Each diagnosis was grounded in clinical symptoms, serum thyroxine and TRAb, thyroid ultrasound, and orbital computed tomography. The V call is TRBV25-1, the J call TRBJ1-5; 10 bases map to TRBD1. This TCR came from an adult woman with Graves' disease, either hyperthyroidism or ophthalmopathy (not recorded which). Sequenced: peripheral blood or thyroid tissue (not recorded which). The CDR3 sequence: CACSAGGGTGDNQPQHF. The CDR3 region has the DNA TGTGCCTGCAGTGCTGGGGGCGGGACAGGGGACAATCAGCCCCAGCATTTT.